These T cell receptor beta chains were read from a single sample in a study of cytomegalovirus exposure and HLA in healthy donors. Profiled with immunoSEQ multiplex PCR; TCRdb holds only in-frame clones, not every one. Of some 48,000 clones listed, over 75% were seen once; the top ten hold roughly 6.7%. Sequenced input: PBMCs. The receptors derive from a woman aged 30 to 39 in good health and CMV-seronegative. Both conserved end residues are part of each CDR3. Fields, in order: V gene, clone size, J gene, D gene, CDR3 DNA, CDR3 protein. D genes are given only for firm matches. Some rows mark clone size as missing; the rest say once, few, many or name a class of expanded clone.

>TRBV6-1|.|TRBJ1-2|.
TGTGCCAGCACTGGCCGAGGTGGGGGGGTGTATGGCTACACCTTC
CASTGRGGGVYGYTF
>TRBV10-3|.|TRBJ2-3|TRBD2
TGTGCCATCAGGGGGGGCGCTAGCGGGAATTCAGATACGCAGTATTTT
CAIRGGASGNSDTQYF
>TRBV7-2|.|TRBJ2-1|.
TGTGCCAGCAGCTTAGAACTATACAATGAGCAGTTCTTC
CASSLELYNEQFF
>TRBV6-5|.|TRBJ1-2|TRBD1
TGTGCCAGCAGCCCGGGACAGTTCTATGGCTACACCTTC
CASSPGQFYGYTF
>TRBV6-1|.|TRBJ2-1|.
TGTGCCAGCAATGGGTGGGCCGCGGGCGATGAGCAGTTCTTC
CASNGWAAGDEQFF
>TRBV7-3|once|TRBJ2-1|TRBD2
TGTGCCAGCAGCTTTATTTCAGGGACTAGCGGGGAGCAGTTCTTC
CASSFISGTSGEQFF
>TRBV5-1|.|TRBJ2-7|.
TGCGCCAGCAGCCAGGGGTACGAGCAGTACTTC
CASSQGYEQYF
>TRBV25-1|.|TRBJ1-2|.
TGTGCCAGCAGGGGGATAGACAGCAATGGCTACACCTTC
CASRGIDSNGYTF
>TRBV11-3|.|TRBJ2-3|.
TGTGCCAGCAGCCTAGGGGTAGCGGATACGCAGTATTTT
CASSLGVADTQYF
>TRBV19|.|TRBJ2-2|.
TGTGCCAGTAGTATCGGAGCGCTCGGGACCGGGGAGCTGTTTTTT
CASSIGALGTGELFF
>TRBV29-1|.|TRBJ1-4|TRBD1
TGCAGCGTTCATATCCCAGGGGGCGCTTGGGAAAAACTGTTTTTT
CSVHIPGGAWEKLFF
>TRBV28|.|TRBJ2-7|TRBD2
TGTGCCAGCTTGACTAGCGGGAGAGGCGAGCAGTACTTC
CASLTSGRGEQYF
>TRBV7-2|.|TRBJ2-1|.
TGTGCCAGCAGCTTAGCGGGACAGGGGCGACTAGCGGGGCACAATGAGCAGTTCTTC
CASSLAGQGRLAGHNEQFF
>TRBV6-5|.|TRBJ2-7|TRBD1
TGTGCCAGCAGTCCAGGGGGTGAGTACGAGCAGTACTTC
CASSPGGEYEQYF
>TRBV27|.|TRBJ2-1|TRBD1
TGTGCCAGCAGGACAGGGGGGTCCTACAATGAGCAGTTCTTC
CASRTGGSYNEQFF
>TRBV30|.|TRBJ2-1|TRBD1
TGTGCCTGGTCCGGGACAGGGGTCAATGAGCAGTTCTTC
CAWSGTGVNEQFF
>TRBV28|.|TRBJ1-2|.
TGTGCCAGCAGTCCTATCCCCCCAGACCGGGAGGAGAGGGGCTACACCTTC
CASSPIPPDREERGYTF
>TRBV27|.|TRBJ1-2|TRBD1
TGTGCCAAGTCGACAAAACTACAGGGGGCTCAGGGAGATGGCTACACCTTC
CAKSTKLQGAQGDGYTF
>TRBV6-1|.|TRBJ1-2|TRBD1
TGTGCCAGCAGTGAAATCACAGGGGGAACTAACTATGGCTACACCTTC
CASSEITGGTNYGYTF
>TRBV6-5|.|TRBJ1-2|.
TGTGCCAGCAGTTACTCGGGGGGGGAAAATGGCTACACCTTC
CASSYSGGENGYTF
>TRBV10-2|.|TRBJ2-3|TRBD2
TGCGCCAGCAGTGAGGGCGGGAGGGTTGGGGGCACAGATACGCAGTATTTT
CASSEGGRVGGTDTQYF
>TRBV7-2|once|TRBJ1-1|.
TGTGCCAGCAGCTTAGCAGGGGCGGCAGCTGAAGCTTTCTTT
CASSLAGAAAEAFF
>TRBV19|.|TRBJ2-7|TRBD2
TGTGCCAGTAGCAATCTAGCGGACTCCTACGAGCAGTACTTC
CASSNLADSYEQYF
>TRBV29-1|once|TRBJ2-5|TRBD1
TGCAGCGTTGAAGGAACGGGTTTGGGACAGACCCAAGAGACCCAGTACTTC
CSVEGTGLGQTQETQYF
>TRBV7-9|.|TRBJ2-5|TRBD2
TGTGCCAGCAGCCCGGTTCCTAGCGGGAGTGGAGAGACCCAGTACTTC
CASSPVPSGSGETQYF
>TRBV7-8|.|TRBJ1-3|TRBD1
TGTGCCAGCAGCCACCGAGCCTTACAGGGGCCCCGGGGCACCATATATTTT
CASSHRALQGPRGTIYF
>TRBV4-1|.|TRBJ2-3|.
TGCGCCAGCAGCCAAGACCCAGGAAGCACAGATACGCAGTATTTT
CASSQDPGSTDTQYF
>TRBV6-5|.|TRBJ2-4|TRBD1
TGTGCCAGCAGTTACTCGGCAGGGGGCCAGTACATTCAGTACTTC
CASSYSAGGQYIQYF
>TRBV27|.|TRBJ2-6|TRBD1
TGTGCCAGCAGTCCCGGACAGGAACCCTCTGGGGCCAACGTCCTGACTTTC
CASSPGQEPSGANVLTF
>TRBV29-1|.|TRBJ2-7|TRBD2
TGCAGCGTTGAAGGGACTAGATCCTACGAGCAGTACTTC
CSVEGTRSYEQYF
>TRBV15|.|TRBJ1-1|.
TGTGCCACCAGCCTGAGCGGCACTGAAGCTTTCTTT
CATSLSGTEAFF
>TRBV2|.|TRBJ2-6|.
TGTGCCAGTAGCTCTGGGGCCAACGTCCTGACTTTC
CASSSGANVLTF
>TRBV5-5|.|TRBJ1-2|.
TGTGCCAGCAGCTTGGTTATTGGCTACACCTTC
CASSLVIGYTF